The TCR beta chain described here comes from a study of identical twins. The germline V gene encodes CDR1 SGHRS and CDR2 YFSETQ. CDR3 length: 13 residues. Trimming shortened V by 1 base and J by 6 bases, and 10 bases separated the two germline ends. TCRdb re-called the 5' RACE reads through MiXCR, storing one row per CDR3 protein. The sample shows roughly 720,000 distinct CDR3 sequences, approximately 18% of them seen only once. This clonotype occurred a few times. Antigen specificity is unknown. General study points: Twin-shared out-of-frame alpha sequences were enriched for low generation probability.

Separately, the same data were catalogued under a study of T cells expressing NK-cell markers. That paper adds: Over 5 donors showed dominant NKG2C+ clonotypes comprising about 1.0-7.0% of their CD8+ T cells.

The chain links TRBV5-1 to TRBJ1-2; D is possibly TRBD1 (5 bases). The receptor was derived from a woman aged 18-29 years in good health. Material: PBMCs. The CDR3 loop is CASSLQEGHGYTF. CDR3 nucleotides: TGCGCCAGCAGCTTGCAGGAGGGGCATGGCTACACCTTC.